This is a list of T cell receptor beta chains from one sample in a study of neurological immune-mediated disorders. TCRdb re-derived calls from the 5' RACE reads in MiXCR, one entry per CDR3 protein. Among tens of thousands of distinct CDR3 sequences listed, 5% to 6% were seen once. What was sequenced was PBMCs. These receptors were taken from a woman aged 55-70 years with multiple sclerosis. CDR3s include the opening cysteine and the closing phenylalanine or tryptophan. D genes are given only for firm matches. Clone size appears in some rows only: once, few, many, or a class for an expanded clone.

>many|-|TRBJ1-1|TRBV6-5
CASSYGMETEAFF
TGTGCCAGCAGTTACGGTATGGAAACTGAAGCTTTCTTT
>many|-|TRBJ2-7|TRBV3-1
CASSRGSAYEQYF
TGTGCCAGCAGCCGGGGCAGTGCCTACGAGCAGTACTTC
>-|-|TRBJ2-5|TRBV20-1
CSARSIETQYF
TGCAGTGCTAGATCTATCGAGACCCAGTACTTC
>many|TRBD1|TRBJ1-1|TRBV29-1
CSVRTGGNTEAFF
TGCAGCGTCAGGACAGGGGGAAACACTGAAGCTTTCTTT
>many|TRBD1|TRBJ1-5|TRBV6-2/TRBV6-3
CASSQRTGLNQPQHF
TGTGCCAGCAGTCAGCGGACAGGATTAAATCAGCCCCAGCATTTT
>many|-|TRBJ2-1|TRBV2
CASRVGRAYNEQFF
TGTGCCAGCAGAGTAGGTCGGGCCTACAATGAGCAGTTCTTC
>many|-|TRBJ2-4|TRBV27
CASSPLQGSIQYF
TGTGCCAGCAGCCCCCTTCAGGGGAGCATTCAGTACTTC
>many|-|TRBJ2-7|TRBV27
CASSLGKRPSSYEQYF
TGTGCCAGCAGTTTGGGGAAGAGACCTAGCTCCTACGAGCAGTACTTC
>many|-|TRBJ1-2|TRBV20-1
CSARTVNYGYTF
TGCAGTGCTAGGACAGTAAACTATGGCTACACCTTC
>many|TRBD1|TRBJ2-2|TRBV14
CASSHRTGITGELFF
TGTGCCAGCAGCCATAGGACAGGGATCACCGGGGAGCTGTTTTTT
>many|TRBD2|TRBJ2-5|TRBV5-1
CASRRGGGQETQYF
TGCGCCAGCAGACGCGGGGGGGGCCAAGAGACCCAGTACTTC
>-|TRBD1|TRBJ1-1|TRBV19
CASVDRGAQDTEAFF
TGTGCCAGTGTCGACAGGGGGGCTCAGGACACTGAAGCTTTCTTT
>many|TRBD1|TRBJ2-1|TRBV10-3
CAITRDSSYNEQFF
TGTGCCATCACCCGGGACAGCTCCTACAATGAGCAGTTCTTC
>many|TRBD1|TRBJ1-2|TRBV5-1
CASSLRGQGADGYTF
TGCGCCAGCAGCTTGCGGGGACAGGGGGCAGATGGCTACACCTTC
>many|-|TRBJ1-5|TRBV6-6
CASSSFGQPQHF
TGTGCCAGCAGCTCCTTTGGTCAGCCCCAGCATTTT
>many|-|TRBJ2-5|TRBV5-6
CASSTRIRETQYF
TGTGCCAGCAGCACCCGGATACGAGAGACCCAGTACTTC
>many|TRBD1|TRBJ1-1|TRBV5-5
CASTDRGRGNTEAFF
TGTGCCAGCACGGACAGGGGGCGGGGGAACACTGAAGCTTTCTTT
>many|-|TRBJ2-7|TRBV28
CASSRQLRPYEQYF
TGTGCCAGCAGTCGCCAGTTGCGTCCCTACGAGCAGTACTTC
>many|TRBD1|TRBJ2-3|TRBV6-5
CASSYRRTGAHTDTQYF
TGTGCCAGCAGTTACAGGAGGACAGGGGCCCACACAGATACGCAGTATTTT
>many|-|TRBJ2-7|TRBV11-2
CASSSLRRVNYEQYF
TGTGCCAGCAGCTCCTTGAGGAGAGTGAACTACGAGCAGTACTTC
>many|TRBD2|TRBJ2-3|TRBV29-1
CTARSSGGDTQYF
TGCACCGCACGTAGTAGCGGGGGCGATACGCAGTATTTT
>-|-|TRBJ1-4|TRBV18
CASSPSSSAALNEKLFF
TGTGCCAGCTCACCTAGCTCCTCGGCAGCCTTAAATGAAAAACTGTTTTTT
>large|-|TRBJ2-7|TRBV14
CASSPEDSSFYEQYF
TGTGCCAGCAGCCCGGAGGACAGTTCGTTCTACGAGCAGTACTTC
>many|-|TRBJ2-5|TRBV7-2
CASSLTGGREETQYF
TGTGCCAGCAGCTTAACCGGGGGGCGGGAAGAGACCCAGTACTTC
>many|-|TRBJ2-1|TRBV3-1
CASSDSDRILYNEQFF
TGTGCCAGCAGTGACTCCGACAGGATCCTCTACAATGAGCAGTTCTTC
>many|-|TRBJ2-5|TRBV28
CASSLARGHRETQYF
TGTGCCAGCAGTTTAGCCAGGGGACACAGGGAGACCCAGTACTTC
>many|TRBD1|TRBJ2-1|TRBV7-7
CASSRSTGGYEQFF
TGTGCCAGCAGCCGAAGCACAGGGGGTTATGAGCAGTTCTTC
>many|-|TRBJ1-5|TRBV12-3/TRBV12-4
CASSSTGTSNQPQHF
TGTGCCAGCAGTTCAACAGGGACCAGCAATCAGCCCCAGCATTTT
>many|TRBD1|TRBJ2-5|TRBV28
CASGPRQGVGETQYF
TGTGCCAGCGGACCAAGACAGGGGGTAGGAGAGACCCAGTACTTC
>many|-|TRBJ1-1|TRBV5-1
CASSGAGGPEAFF
TGCGCCAGCAGCGGGGCCGGGGGACCTGAAGCTTTCTTT
>many|TRBD1|TRBJ2-7|TRBV4-1
CASSQDTGQGRGLRYF
TGCGCCAGCAGCCAAGATACCGGACAGGGCCGCGGTTTAAGGTACTTC
>many|-|TRBJ1-1|TRBV15
CATSMGLGGTEAFF
TGTGCCACCAGCATGGGGCTTGGCGGTACTGAAGCTTTCTTT
>many|TRBD2|TRBJ2-2|TRBV5-1
CASSLVPGLANTGELFF
TGCGCCAGCAGCTTGGTTCCTGGACTAGCGAACACCGGGGAGCTGTTTTTT
>many|-|TRBJ1-6|TRBV10-2
CASSWGLSRKSPLHF
TGCGCCAGCAGTTGGGGGCTGTCAAGAAAGTCACCCCTCCACTTT
>-|TRBD1|TRBJ2-2|TRBV20-1
CSAWDSSNTGELFF
TGCAGTGCTTGGGACAGCTCGAACACCGGGGAGCTGTTTTTT
>few|TRBD2|TRBJ2-4|TRBV2
CASSDPSGGRHIQYF
TGTGCCAGCAGTGACCCGTCGGGGGGGAGGCACATTCAGTACTTC
>many|-|TRBJ2-6|TRBV5-1
CASSLGLSGANVLTF
TGCGCCAGCAGCTTGGGACTCTCTGGGGCCAACGTCCTGACTTTC
>many|TRBD2|TRBJ2-2|TRBV5-1
CASSRTSGGSTGELFF
TGCGCCAGCAGCCGCACTAGCGGGGGGTCCACCGGGGAGCTGTTTTTT
>many|TRBD1|TRBJ2-7|TRBV7-8
CASSLAGMTGARIEQYF
TGTGCCAGCAGCTTAGCGGGCATGACAGGGGCGAGGATCGAGCAGTACTTC
>once|-|TRBJ1-2|TRBV20-1
CSARDHGAFCYGYTF
TGCAGTGCTAGAGATCATGGAGCCTTCTGCTATGGCTACACCTTC
>many|-|TRBJ1-5|TRBV6-1
CASKVSGLHQPQHF
TGTGCCAGCAAAGTTTCAGGGTTGCATCAGCCCCAGCATTTT
>many|TRBD2|TRBJ2-5|TRBV4-2
CASSQDRGGQETQYF
TGTGCCAGCAGCCAAGATCGGGGGGGACAAGAGACCCAGTACTTC
>many|-|TRBJ2-1|TRBV6-6
CASSSTGPSYNEQFF
TGTGCCAGCAGTTCCACAGGGCCATCCTACAATGAGCAGTTCTTC
>many|-|TRBJ1-6|TRBV5-6
CASSLGLANQSPLHF
TGTGCCAGCAGCTTGGGGCTGGCCAACCAATCACCCCTCCACTTT